Below are 25 T cell receptor beta chains sequenced from a single sample in a study of human T cells and chemical hapten exposure. The time point was: patch test 3, about 24 weeks after DPC sensitization. Treatment denoted: therapeutic diphenylcyclopropenone sensitization with weekly scalp DPC. TCRdb re-derived calls from the RACE reads in MiXCR, one entry per CDR3 protein. The sample lists roughly 130,000 distinct CDR3 sequences, approximately 10% seen once, with 2% to 2.5% in the top ten. The material was whole blood, obtained in connection with sensitization to the hapten diphenylcyclopropenone (DPC). These receptors originate from a woman between 50 and 59 years old with alopecia areata. Some clones in this sample may be carry-over from other donors' samples.

This clonotype came up a few times. The chain carries TRBV5-1 and TRBJ2-1; TRBD2 matches at 11 bases. Germline V CDR1 and CDR2: SGHRS, YFSETQ. The CDR3 is 15 residues long. The trim removed 5 bases at V and 5 bases at J, leaving 6 bases unmatched. The CDR3: CASRIAGGPHNEQFF. The CDR3 DNA reads as TGCGCCAGCAGGATAGCGGGGGGGCCCCACAATGAGCAGTTCTTC.

The chain joins TRBV27 to TRBJ2-7; the match to TRBD2 covers 7 bases. Germline CDR1 and CDR2: MNHEY and SMNVEV (reference sequence). The CDR3 consists of 14 residues. The J segment lost 7 bases and the V segment lost 1 base, leaving 7 bases of the junction unmatched. The CDR3: CASSLLAGVWEQYF. The CDR3 DNA follows: TGTGCCAGCAGTTTATTGGCGGGAGTATGGGAGCAGTACTTC.

A note on this clonotype: This sequence may be a read error, since a much larger clone differs from it by one base. The chain couples TRBV2 to TRBJ2-1; no clear D. The CDR3 sequence is 10 residues long. Germline CDR1 SNHLY, CDR2 FYNNEI. CDR3 DNA: TGTGCCAACAGTGAGGTTGAGCAGTTCTTC. As protein: CANSEVEQFF.

This clonotype was counted a few times. The J gene is TRBJ2-1, the V gene TRBV20-1; 10 positions agree with TRBD2. Germline-derived CDR1 and CDR2 are DFQATT and SNEGSKA (reference sequence). This CDR3 is 15 amino acids long. V trimming: 2 bases; J trimming: 4 bases; junction bases outside the gene matches: 5. This chain's CDR3 is CSARPVAGGYNEQFF. CDR3 nucleotides: TGCAGTGCTAGACCGGTAGCGGGAGGTTACAATGAGCAGTTCTTC.

This chain connects TRBV12-3 or TRBV12-4 to TRBJ1-5; a possible D gene is TRBD1 (6 bases). The V gene lost 5 bases and the J gene lost 0 bases, with 11 bases spanning the gap. This CDR3 contains 15 residues. The CDR3 reads CASSPTGFSNQPQHF. For the CDR3, the DNA is TGTGCCAGCAGTCCCACAGGGTTTAGCAATCAGCCCCAGCATTTT.

This clonotype was picked up many times. In DNA, the CDR3 is TGTGCCAGCAGTCTCTTCTACGGGCCCGTGGCCACCGGGGAGCTGTTTTTT. Translating gives CASSLFYGPVATGELFF. The V call is TRBV27, the J call TRBJ2-2; D ambiguous. Germline V gene sequence: CDR1 MNHEY, CDR2 SMNVEV (reference sequence). Trimming removed 5 bases from V and 4 bases from J, with 20 bases in between. The CDR3 has 17 residues.

The chain is built from TRBV27 and TRBJ2-7; TRBD1 might be the D (5 bases). The V end lost 0 bases, the J end lost 0 bases, and 9 bases lay between the germline ends. CDR3 size: 15 residues. Germline values: CDR1 MNHEY, CDR2 SMNVEV (reference sequence). The CDR3: CASSLSGVSSYEQYF. CDR3 DNA: TGTGCCAGCAGTTTATCAGGGGTCAGCTCCTACGAGCAGTACTTC.

In regard to this clonotype: One base away lies a much larger clone, so this may be a sequencing read error. The chain has TRBV14 and TRBJ2-1; 11 bases fit TRBD2. The J segment lost 8 bases and the V segment lost 3 bases, leaving 3 bases of the junction unmatched. The germline V gene encodes CDR1 SGHDN and CDR2 FVKESK. The length of the CDR3 is 14 residues. The CDR3 region has the DNA TGTGCCAGCAGCCACGGGACTAGCGGTTATGAGCAGTTCTTC. Protein product: CASSHGTSGYEQFF.

V and J are TRBV6-2 or TRBV6-3 and TRBJ1-5; perhaps TRBD1 as D (5 bases). V was cut by 4 bases and J by 7 bases, with 14 bases left in between. Germline loops: CDR1 MNHEY, CDR2 SVGEGT. The CDR3 spans 14 residues. CDR3 coding DNA: TGTGCCAGCAGTTGGGGTCCAGGGATCCAGCCCCAGCATTTT. Its translation is CASSWGPGIQPQHF.

In DNA form, the CDR3 reads TGCAGTGCTAGAGGGACCCTTAATGAAAAACTGTTTTTT. Translation gives CSARGTLNEKLFF. The chain uses TRBV20-1 and TRBJ1-4; no clear D. Germline CDR1 is DFQATT and CDR2 is SNEGSKA (reference sequence). The CDR3 has 13 residues. V was shortened by 1 base and J by 4 bases, with 7 bases between the two germline ends.

This clonotype has more than one count but fewer than ten. J is TRBJ2-7 and V is TRBV6-5, with a weak D call TRBD2 (6 bases). The CDR3 runs to 12 residues. Trimming pared 11 bases from V and 0 bases from J, leaving 11 bases between. Germline loops: CDR1 MNHEY, CDR2 SVGAGI. The CDR3 spells CAVRGSSYEQYF. The DNA for the CDR3 is TGTGCCGTACGGGGGAGCTCCTACGAGCAGTACTTC.

This clonotype was seen once. The rearrangement joins TRBV6-2 or TRBV6-3 to TRBJ1-5; D is perhaps TRBD1 (5 bases). Per germline, CDR1 MNHEY and CDR2 SVGEGT. The CDR3 has 13 residues. V shed 8 bases and J shed 0 bases, with 8 bases lying between them. The CDR3 sequence is CASWTSSNQPQHF. The CDR3 coding sequence is TGTGCCAGCTGGACAAGTAGCAATCAGCCCCAGCATTTT.

A few counts support this clonotype. This sequence joins TRBV6-1 and TRBJ2-7, with D tentatively TRBD1 or TRBD2 (5 bases each). Trimming left V 0 bases short and J 2 bases short, with 11 bases between. Germline loops: CDR1 MNHNS, CDR2 SASEGT. The CDR3 has 15 residues. CDR3 nucleotide sequence: TGTGCCAGCAGTGAAGCGGGACGGTCAACCTACGAGCAGTACTTC. Translating gives CASSEAGRSTYEQYF.

This clonotype has ten or more counts. The gene calls are TRBV29-1 and TRBJ2-3; 9 bases are a match to TRBD1. This CDR3 contains 18 residues. Losses at the gene ends were 1 base for V and 2 bases for J; bases not matched to a gene: 13. CDR1 and CDR2 from the germline V gene are SQVTM and ANQGSEA. The CDR3 bases are TGCAGCGTTGAAGTAACAGGGGGCGCTGAGTTTCACACAGATACGCAGTATTTT. Protein sequence: CSVEVTGGAEFHTDTQYF.

In this sample, this clonotype turned up many times. The chain is built from TRBV29-1 and TRBJ1-2; D remains unclear. The V gene's germline CDR1 is SQVTM and CDR2 ANQGSEA. The V and J ends lost 0 bases and 2 bases respectively, with 1 base between them. This CDR3 comprises 11 residues. CDR3 protein: CSVEDNYGYTF. The CDR3 coding sequence is TGCAGCGTTGAAGACAACTATGGCTACACCTTC.

V usage is TRBV7-8 and J usage is TRBJ2-1; D unclear. This CDR3 has 14 residues. Germline loops: CDR1 SGHVS, CDR2 FQNEAQ. V was clipped by 5 bases and J by 8 bases, with 16 bases between them. CDR3 residues: CASSPEQPWDEQFF. CDR3 nucleotide sequence: TGTGCCAGCAGCCCCGAGCAGCCCTGGGATGAGCAGTTCTTC.

This clonotype has at least ten counts. Here the CDR3 DNA reads TGTGCCAGCAGCTTAGGCGGACAGATGAACACTGAAGCTTTCTTT. Translating it yields CASSLGGQMNTEAFF. V is TRBV7-9 and J is TRBJ1-1; D possibly corresponds to TRBD1 (6 bases). Trimming removed 1 base at V and 0 bases at J, with 9 bases between. The V gene's germline CDR1 is SEHNR and CDR2 FQNEAQ (reference sequence). The CDR3 has 15 residues.

The chain employs TRBV2 and TRBJ2-5; the match to TRBD1 covers 10 bases. The V gene's germline CDR1 is SNHLY and CDR2 FYNNEI. The ends lost 6 bases at V and 3 bases at J; junction bases unmatched: 7. The CDR3 covers 15 residues. The CDR3 sequence: CASSRPTGGEETQYF. As DNA, the CDR3 is TGTGCCAGCAGCCGCCCGACAGGGGGCGAAGAGACCCAGTACTTC.

V gene TRBV4-1 combines with J gene TRBJ2-2; the D gene is possibly TRBD2 (7 bases). The CDR3 contains 16 residues. CDR1 and CDR2 (germline): MGHRA, YSYEKL. V lost 4 bases to trimming and J lost 5 bases, with 17 bases between them. The DNA of the CDR3 is TGCGCCAGCAGCCTCGAGGGGGGGGGTCTTACCGGGGAGCTGTTTTTT. This gives the protein CASSLEGGGLTGELFF.

The chain employs TRBV2 and TRBJ2-7; possibly TRBD1 for D (6 bases). Trimming took 4 bases from V and 2 from J, leaving 15 bases between them. Germline V gene sequence: CDR1 SNHLY, CDR2 FYNNEI. This CDR3 comprises 15 residues. The CDR3, as DNA: TGTGCCAGCAGTGGCCAGGGACATAGACCCTACGAGCAGTACTTC. This codes for CASSGQGHRPYEQYF.

The chain employs TRBV20-1 and TRBJ2-7; 11 bases are a match to TRBD2. J gave up 3 bases and V 5 bases, and 6 bases lay outside the gene matches. The germline CDR1 and CDR2 sequences are DFQATT and SNEGSKA (reference sequence). The CDR3 is 14 residues long. CDR3 protein: CSAPLAGVFYEQYF. The CDR3 DNA is TGCAGTGCTCCACTAGCGGGAGTTTTCTACGAGCAGTACTTC.

The J gene is TRBJ2-7, the V gene TRBV6-2 or TRBV6-3, with 9 nucleotides matching TRBD2. Germline V gene data show CDR1 as MNHEY and CDR2 as SVGEGT. This CDR3 contains 13 residues. Trimming at V came to 6 bases and at J to 5 bases, leaving 5 bases not matched to a gene. CDR3 loop: CASSWTSDHEQYF. The DNA for the CDR3 is TGTGCCAGCAGCTGGACTAGCGACCACGAGCAGTACTTC.

This clonotype was counted between two and nine times. This chain links TRBV29-1 with TRBJ2-6; no definite D call. CDR3 length: 15 residues. Between the trimmed V and J ends, which lost 8 bases and 0 bases, there was a span of 14 bases. Germline CDR1 SQVTM, CDR2 ANQGSEA. The CDR3 bases are TGCAGCACCCTGGGCAGCCCCTCTGGGGCCAACGTCCTGACTTTC. Translating it yields CSTLGSPSGANVLTF.

The chain couples TRBV14 to TRBJ2-6; D is ambiguous. CDR3 length: 16 residues. CDR1 is SGHDN, CDR2 FVKESK, per germline. Trimming took 1 base from V and 2 from J, leaving 9 bases between them. CDR3 in DNA: TGTGCCAGCAGCCAAGTGGGAAGGACTGGGGCCAACGTCCTGACTTTC. It codes for CASSQVGRTGANVLTF.

This rearrangement joins TRBV12-3 or TRBV12-4 to TRBJ1-1, with unresolved D. Trimming stripped 3 bases from V and 7 bases from J, with 15 bases between. The CDR3 sequence is 14 residues long. CDR3 coding DNA: TGTGCCAGCAGTTTGAATAAAGACAACCATGAAGCTTTCTTT. This sequence encodes CASSLNKDNHEAFF.